Shown below are 3 T cell receptor beta chains from a single sample sequenced in a study of shared clonotypes between healthy human individuals. The naive CD8 subset, CD45RO-negative cells positively selected for CCR7, excluded terminally differentiated effector memory CD45RA+ cells. The method was immunoSEQ multiplex PCR; TCRdb's version includes in-frame clones alone and lacks a portion of them. The sample includes roughly 2,000,000 clones, roughly 95% seen only once; the top ten take 1.2%. Sequenced sample: naive CD8+ T cells sorted from blood. Receptors originate from a young man in good health.

The V call is TRBV25-1, the J call TRBJ2-1; D may be TRBD2 (6 bases). Germline CDR1 MGHDK, CDR2 SYGVNS. CDR3 length: 14 residues. The ends were cut back, 7 bases at V and 6 bases at J, with 16 bases in the middle. In nucleotides, the CDR3 is TGTGCCAGCACCGGGACTCACTATCCCAATGAGCAGTTCTTC. This gives the protein CASTGTHYPNEQFF.

The V gene is TRBV9, the J gene TRBJ2-5, with 11 bases matching TRBD2. Germline V gene sequence: CDR1 SGDLS, CDR2 YYNGEE. Germline trimming cut 3 bases from V and 3 bases from J; bases unmatched to any gene: 1. This CDR3 spans 14 amino acids. As DNA, the CDR3 is TGTGCCAGCAGCGCACTAGCGGGGGAAGAGACCCAGTACTTC. Translating gives CASSALAGEETQYF.

V is TRBV2 and J is TRBJ2-7, with 7 positions matching TRBD1. With V trimmed by 4 bases and J by 4 bases, 10 bases remained unmatched. The CDR3 extends over 15 amino acids. Germline assignment: CDR1 SNHLY and CDR2 FYNNEI. Here the CDR3 DNA reads TGTGCCAGCAGTGTGTCCGGTAGGGACAGATACGAGCAGTACTTC. Translating gives CASSVSGRDRYEQYF.